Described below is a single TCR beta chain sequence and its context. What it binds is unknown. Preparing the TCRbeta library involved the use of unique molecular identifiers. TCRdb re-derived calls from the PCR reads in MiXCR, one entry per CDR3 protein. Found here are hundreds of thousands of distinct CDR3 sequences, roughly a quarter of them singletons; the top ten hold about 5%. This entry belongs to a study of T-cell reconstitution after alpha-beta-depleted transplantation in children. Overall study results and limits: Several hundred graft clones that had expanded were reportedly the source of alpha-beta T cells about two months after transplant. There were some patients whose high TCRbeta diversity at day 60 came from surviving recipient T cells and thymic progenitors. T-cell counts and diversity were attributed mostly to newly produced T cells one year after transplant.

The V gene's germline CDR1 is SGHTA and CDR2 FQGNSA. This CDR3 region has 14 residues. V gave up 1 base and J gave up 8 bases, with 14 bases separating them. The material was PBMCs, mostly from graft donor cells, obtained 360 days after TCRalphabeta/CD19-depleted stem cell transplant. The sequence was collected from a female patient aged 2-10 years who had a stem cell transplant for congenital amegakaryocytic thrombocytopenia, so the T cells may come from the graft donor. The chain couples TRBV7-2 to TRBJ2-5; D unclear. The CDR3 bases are TGTGCCAGCAGCTTAGATGTGGGTACGGGTACCCAGTACTTC. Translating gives CASSLDVGTGTQYF.